Detailed here is one T cell receptor beta chain. Its recognized antigen is unknown. No clone much larger than this one lies a single base away; base qualities are absent. These data come from a study of blood T cell repertoires in COVID-19 (dated by TCRdb to 2020 to 2021). Concerning the study at large: The collaborator samples originated in the United States, Italy and Spain and spanned the acute and convalescent phases of COVID-19. The prospective study material was composed of cDNA or gDNA derived from T cells, B-cell-depleted T cells, or PBMCs. Subjects who had been exposed to COVID-19, were actively infected with it, or had recovered from it provided the deeply sampled blood TCRbeta repertoires that made up the dataset. A freely available public database, intended as a resource for researchers studying the immune response to SARS-CoV-2, is where the repertoires were released. The samples were drawn from two sources: the first 160 participants of the ongoing ImmuneRACE study, and 1,200 or so subjects contributed by 6 global collaborators. Sample metadata almost always included a de-identified subject ID, COVID-19 status, age in years and sex. Where HLA class I and class II types were available, the types were taken from metadata supplied by the sample provider, not from assay-based typing. What the study reported, not specific to this receptor: The quantity of clinical and demographic metadata differed by source and by participant and was supplied without curation.

Another Seattle source contributed samples from volunteer blood donors who had recovered from COVID-19. Whole blood was collected in K2EDTA tubes by collaborating institutions according to the institutions' own protocols. For TCRbeta analysis, collaborator samples were shipped as frozen whole blood, as isolated PBMCs, or as DNA extracted from either sample type. The CDR3 holds 15 amino acids from the cysteine to the phenylalanine. The only DNA kept is the CDR3, 45 bases in frame from the first base. From the germline V gene (reference sequence), CDR1 is LGHDT and CDR2 is YNNKEL. V and J are truncated by 4 bases and 5 bases respectively, leaving an intervening sequence of 18 bases. TCRbeta CDR3 regions were amplified from genomic DNA using the immunoSEQ Assay, a bias-controlled multiplex PCR. In the paper's pipeline: Nucleated cell counts per sample were estimated from amplification of reference gene primers within the assay. To quantify the absolute abundance of each unique TCRbeta CDR3 rearrangement, sequence reads were collapsed and filtered. Productive Simpson clonality was computed per sample as the square root of Simpson's diversity index over productive rearrangements. As stored in TCRdb, this immuneACCESS dataset retains in-frame rearrangements with V and J assigned. A fraction of the clones does not appear; measured against another copy, unresolved V genes explain less than half of the discrepancy, and the remainder lacks a known reason. V, J and clone size were drawn from that table, and D and trimming were deduced from the DNA. The sample contains approximately 240,000 clones, roughly 84% of them found a single time. Roughly 2% of the sample goes to the ten largest clones.

The sequencing input was peripheral blood. The V gene is TRBV3-1 (or the pseudogene TRBV3-2) and the J gene is TRBJ2-7, and TRBD2 may be the D gene, going by 5 matching bases. This sequence originates from a woman between 40 and 50 years old who had recovered from COVID-19. The encoded CDR3 is CASSPRASRQNEQYF. The sequence in DNA is TGTGCCAGCAGCCCTCGCGCTAGCAGGCAAAACGAGCAGTACTTC.